This T cell receptor beta chain stems from a study of T cells after yellow fever vaccination. The authors made TCR cDNA by 5'RACE template switching, adding a universal primer site and UMIs. MiXCR, run by TCRdb on the 5' RACE reads, gives a single entry per CDR3 protein. The table shows about 320,000 distinct CDR3 sequences, with 4% to 5.5% occurring only once. In its sample, this clonotype was seen many times. The target antigen is unknown. Study-wide findings and caveats: Among all clonotypes, a small share was observed in both CD4 and CD8 compartments.

The CDR3 length is 18 residues. Deletions cut 0 bases from V and 0 bases from J, with 15 bases between. CDR1 and CDR2 from the germline V gene are LGHNA and YSLEER. The V call is TRBV4-3, the J call TRBJ2-1; D is perhaps TRBD2 (6 bases). Source: PBMCs, taken 15 days after the yellow fever booster vaccination. The TCR was taken from a man aged 18-30 years who received the YFV17D yellow fever vaccine. The CDR3, as DNA: TGCGCCAGCAGCCAAGATGCAGGTAGCGGCAGCTCCTACAATGAGCAGTTCTTC. Translating gives CASSQDAGSGSSYNEQFF.